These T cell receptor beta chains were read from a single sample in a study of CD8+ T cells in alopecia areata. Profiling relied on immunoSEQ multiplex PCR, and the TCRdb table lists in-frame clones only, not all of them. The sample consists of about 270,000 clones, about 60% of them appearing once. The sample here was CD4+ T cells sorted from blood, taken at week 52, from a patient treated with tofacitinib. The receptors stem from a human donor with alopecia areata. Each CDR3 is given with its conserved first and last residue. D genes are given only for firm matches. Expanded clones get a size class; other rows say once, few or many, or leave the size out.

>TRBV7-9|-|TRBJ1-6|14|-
CASSLEDTYSPLHF
TGTGCCAGCAGCTTAGAGGACACCTATTCACCCCTCCACTTT
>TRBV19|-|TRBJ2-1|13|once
CASSTTGMSEQFF
TGTGCCAGTAGCACCACGGGGATGAGTGAGCAGTTCTTC
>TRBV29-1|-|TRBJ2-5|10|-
CSVESETQYF
TGCAGCGTGGAATCGGAGACCCAGTACTTC
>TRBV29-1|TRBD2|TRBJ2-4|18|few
CSVEGSGGAVLTKNIQYF
TGCAGCGTTGAAGGGAGCGGGGGGGCCGTTCTAACCAAAAACATTCAGTACTTC
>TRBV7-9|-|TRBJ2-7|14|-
CASSAGHLAYEQYF
TGTGCCAGCAGCGCCGGACACTTAGCCTACGAGCAGTACTTC
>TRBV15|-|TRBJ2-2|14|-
CATSWSANTGELFF
TGTGCCACCAGCTGGTCAGCGAACACCGGGGAGCTGTTTTTT
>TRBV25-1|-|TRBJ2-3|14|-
CASRGPPGTDTQYF
TGTGCCAGCAGAGGCCCCCCCGGGACAGATACGCAGTATTTT
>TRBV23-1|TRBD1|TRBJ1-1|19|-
CASSQFTDTGGLMNTEAFF
TGCGCCAGCAGTCAATTCACCGATACAGGGGGGCTCATGAACACTGAAGCTTTCTTT
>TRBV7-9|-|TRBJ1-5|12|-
CASSLANEPQHF
TGTGCCAGCAGCTTAGCGAACGAGCCCCAGCATTTT
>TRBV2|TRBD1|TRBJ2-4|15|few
CASSGGTGGLDIQYF
TGTGCCAGCAGTGGGGGGACAGGGGGCCTGGACATTCAGTACTTC
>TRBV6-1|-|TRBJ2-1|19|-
CASSEAVRRRRTSLGQQFF
TGTGCCAGCAGTGAAGCGGTCCGTCGGAGACGGACATCTCTAGGCCAGCAGTTCTTC
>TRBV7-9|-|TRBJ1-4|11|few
CASGRGEKLFF
TGTGCCAGCGGTCGGGGGGAAAAACTGTTTTTT
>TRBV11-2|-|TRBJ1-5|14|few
CASSASGTNQPQHF
TGTGCCAGCAGCGCCAGCGGTACCAATCAGCCCCAGCATTTT
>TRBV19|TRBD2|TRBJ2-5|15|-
CASRKAGGPQETQYF
TGTGCCAGTAGGAAAGCGGGGGGTCCCCAAGAGACCCAGTACTTC
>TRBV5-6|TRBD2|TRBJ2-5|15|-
CASSAGLAQSETQYF
TGTGCCAGCAGCGCAGGACTAGCCCAGTCGGAGACCCAGTACTTC
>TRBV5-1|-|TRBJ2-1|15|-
CASSLAQGMFNEQFF
TGCGCCAGCAGCTTGGCTCAGGGGATGTTCAATGAGCAGTTCTTC
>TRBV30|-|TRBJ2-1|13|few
CAWSTRLNNEQFF
TGTGCCTGGAGCACCAGGTTGAACAATGAGCAGTTCTTC
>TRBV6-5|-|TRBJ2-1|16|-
CASRYRGGSTYNEQFF
TGTGCCAGCAGATACCGTGGGGGAAGTACCTACAATGAGCAGTTCTTC
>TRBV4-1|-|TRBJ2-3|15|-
CASSEVRGRGDTQYF
TGCGCCAGCAGCGAGGTCCGGGGACGAGGAGATACGCAGTATTTT
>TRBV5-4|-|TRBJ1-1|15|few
CASSGPRTAGTEAFF
TGTGCCAGCAGCGGACCCAGGACAGCGGGAACTGAAGCTTTCTTT
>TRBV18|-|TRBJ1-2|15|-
CASSLLDQGGAGYTF
TGTGCCAGCTCACTCCTCGATCAGGGAGGAGCTGGCTACACCTTC
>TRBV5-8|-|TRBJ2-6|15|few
CASSSRGTGANVLTF
TGTGCCAGCAGCTCTCGGGGTACTGGGGCCAACGTCCTGACTTTC
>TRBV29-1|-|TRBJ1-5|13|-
CSVVTDSNQPQHF
TGCAGCGTTGTAACGGACTCCAATCAGCCCCAGCATTTT
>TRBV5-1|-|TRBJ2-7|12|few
CASSDNTYEQYF
TGCGCCAGCAGCGACAACACCTACGAGCAGTACTTC
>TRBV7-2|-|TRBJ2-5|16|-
CASSARQTLTQETQYF
TGTGCCAGCAGCGCGCGACAGACGCTCACCCAAGAGACCCAGTACTTC
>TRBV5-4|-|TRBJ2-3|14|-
CASSLAGLGDTQYF
TGTGCCAGCAGCTTGGCGGGTCTCGGGGATACGCAGTATTTT
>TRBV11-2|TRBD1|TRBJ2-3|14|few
CASSPKTGGDTQYF
TGTGCCAGCAGCCCGAAGACAGGGGGAGATACGCAGTATTTT
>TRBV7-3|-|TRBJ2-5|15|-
CASRLLGGPQETQYF
TGTGCCAGCAGGTTGCTGGGGGGACCCCAAGAGACCCAGTACTTC
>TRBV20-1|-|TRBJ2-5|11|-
CSALSGETQYF
TGCAGTGCCCTCTCGGGGGAGACCCAGTACTTC
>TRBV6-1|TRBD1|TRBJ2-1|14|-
CASRATGGSGEQFF
TGTGCCAGCAGGGCGACAGGGGGAAGTGGTGAGCAGTTCTTC
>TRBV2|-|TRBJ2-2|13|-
CASSEVVTGELFF
TGTGCCAGCAGTGAGGTGGTCACCGGGGAGCTGTTTTTT
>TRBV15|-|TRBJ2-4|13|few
CATSIDAKNIQYF
TGTGCCACCAGCATCGATGCCAAAAACATTCAGTACTTC
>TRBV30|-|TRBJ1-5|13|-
CAWSDRDGQPQHF
TGTGCCTGGAGTGACAGGGATGGTCAGCCCCAGCATTTT
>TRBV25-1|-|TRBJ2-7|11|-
CASSGTVGQYF
TGTGCCAGCAGTGGGACCGTAGGGCAGTACTTC
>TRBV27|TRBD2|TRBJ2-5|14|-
CASRARGAGETQYF
TGTGCCAGCAGGGCGCGGGGGGCGGGGGAGACCCAGTACTTC
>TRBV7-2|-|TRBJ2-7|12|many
CASSSQGYEQYF
TGTGCCAGCAGCTCGCAGGGATACGAGCAGTACTTC
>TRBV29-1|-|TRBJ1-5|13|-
CSVTYGAGQPQHF
TGCAGCGTGACATATGGGGCAGGACAGCCCCAGCATTTT
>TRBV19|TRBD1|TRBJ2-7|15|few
CASSTLWTGYSEQYF
TGTGCCAGTAGTACCCTCTGGACAGGGTACAGCGAGCAGTACTTC
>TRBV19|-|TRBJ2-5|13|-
CASSTPGMETQYF
TGTGCCAGTAGTACACCTGGGATGGAGACCCAGTACTTC
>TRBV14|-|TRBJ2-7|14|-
CASSQGAGTYEQYF
TGTGCCAGCAGCCAAGGGGCCGGAACCTACGAGCAGTACTTC
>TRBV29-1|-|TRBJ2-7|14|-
CSVVLGMGSYEQYF
TGCAGCGTTGTGTTGGGAATGGGATCCTACGAGCAGTACTTC
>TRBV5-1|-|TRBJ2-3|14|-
CASSLGRATDTQYF
TGCGCCAGCAGCTTGGGCCGGGCCACAGATACGCAGTATTTT
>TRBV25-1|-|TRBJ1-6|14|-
CASSEYVRGSPLHF
TGTGCCAGCAGTGAATACGTCAGGGGCTCACCCCTCCACTTT
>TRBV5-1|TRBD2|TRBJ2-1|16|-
CASSTEGLAGGFEQFF
TGCGCCAGCAGCACCGAAGGACTAGCGGGGGGGTTTGAGCAGTTCTTC
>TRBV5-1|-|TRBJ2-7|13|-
CASSGMGLYEQYF
TGCGCCAGCAGCGGAATGGGACTGTACGAGCAGTACTTC
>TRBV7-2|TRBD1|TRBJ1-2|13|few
CASSPTGARGYTF
TGTGCCAGCAGCCCGACAGGGGCGCGGGGCTACACCTTC
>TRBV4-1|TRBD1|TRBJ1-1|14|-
CASSQATGRRFAFF
TGCGCCAGCAGCCAAGCGACAGGGCGAAGGTTTGCTTTCTTT
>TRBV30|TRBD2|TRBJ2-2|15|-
CAWTRTSGFTGELFF
TGTGCCTGGACTCGGACTAGCGGGTTCACCGGGGAGCTGTTTTTT